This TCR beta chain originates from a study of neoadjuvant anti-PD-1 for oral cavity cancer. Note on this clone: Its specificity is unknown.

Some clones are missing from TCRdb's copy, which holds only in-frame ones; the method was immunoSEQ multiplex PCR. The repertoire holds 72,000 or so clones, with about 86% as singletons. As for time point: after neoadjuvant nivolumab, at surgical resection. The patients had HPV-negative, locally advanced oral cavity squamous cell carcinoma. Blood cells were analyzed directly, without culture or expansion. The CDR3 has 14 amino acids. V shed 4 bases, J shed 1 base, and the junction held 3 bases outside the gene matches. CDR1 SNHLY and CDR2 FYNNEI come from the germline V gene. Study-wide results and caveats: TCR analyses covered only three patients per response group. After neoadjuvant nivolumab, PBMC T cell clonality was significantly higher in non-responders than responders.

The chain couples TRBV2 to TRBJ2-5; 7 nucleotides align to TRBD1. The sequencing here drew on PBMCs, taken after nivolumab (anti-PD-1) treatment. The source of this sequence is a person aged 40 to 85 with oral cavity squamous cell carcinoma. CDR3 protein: CASSVGGIQETQYF. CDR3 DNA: TGTGCCAGCAGTGTAGGGGGCATCCAAGAGACCCAGTACTTC.